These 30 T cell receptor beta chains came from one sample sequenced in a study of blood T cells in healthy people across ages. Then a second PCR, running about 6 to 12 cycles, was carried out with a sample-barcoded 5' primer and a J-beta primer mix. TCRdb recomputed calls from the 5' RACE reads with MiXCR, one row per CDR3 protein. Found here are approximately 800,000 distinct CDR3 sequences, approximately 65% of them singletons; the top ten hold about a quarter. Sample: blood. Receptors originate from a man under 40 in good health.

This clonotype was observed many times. In DNA form, the CDR3 reads TGCGCCAGCAGCTCCGACGGGTGGGTCCGGGGAGATACGCAGTATTTT. Translating it yields CASSSDGWVRGDTQYF. The chain combines TRBV5-1 with TRBJ2-3; D possibly corresponds to TRBD2 (5 bases). Germline-derived CDR1 and CDR2 are SGHRS and YFSETQ. V lost 3 bases and J lost 5, with 19 bases in between. The CDR3 loop spans 16 amino acids.

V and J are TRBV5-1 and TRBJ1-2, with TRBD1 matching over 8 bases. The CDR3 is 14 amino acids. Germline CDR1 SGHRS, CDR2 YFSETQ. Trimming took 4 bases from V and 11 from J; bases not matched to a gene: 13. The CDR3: CASSLAGTGSRYTF. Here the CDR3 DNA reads TGCGCCAGCAGCCTAGCCGGGACAGGTAGTCGGTACACCTTC.

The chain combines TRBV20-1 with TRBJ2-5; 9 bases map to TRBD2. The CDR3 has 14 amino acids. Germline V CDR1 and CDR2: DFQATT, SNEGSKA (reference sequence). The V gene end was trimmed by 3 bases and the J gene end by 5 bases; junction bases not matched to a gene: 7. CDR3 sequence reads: CSASPPSGVETQYF. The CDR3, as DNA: TGCAGTGCTAGCCCCCCTAGCGGGGTTGAGACCCAGTACTTC.

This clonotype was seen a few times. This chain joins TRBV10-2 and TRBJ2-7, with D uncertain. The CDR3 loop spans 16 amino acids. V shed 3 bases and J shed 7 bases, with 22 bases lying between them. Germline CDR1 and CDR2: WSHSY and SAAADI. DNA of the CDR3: TGCGCCAGCAGTGAACCGATGGAGAACTCGGGTTGGGAGCAGTACTTC. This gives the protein CASSEPMENSGWEQYF.

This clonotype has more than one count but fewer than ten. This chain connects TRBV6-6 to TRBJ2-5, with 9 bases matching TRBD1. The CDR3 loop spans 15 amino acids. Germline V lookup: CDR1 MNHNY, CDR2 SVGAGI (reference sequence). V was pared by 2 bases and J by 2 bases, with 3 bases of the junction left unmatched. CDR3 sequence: CASSYPGQGQETQYF. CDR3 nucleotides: TGTGCCAGCAGTTACCCCGGACAGGGGCAAGAGACCCAGTACTTC.

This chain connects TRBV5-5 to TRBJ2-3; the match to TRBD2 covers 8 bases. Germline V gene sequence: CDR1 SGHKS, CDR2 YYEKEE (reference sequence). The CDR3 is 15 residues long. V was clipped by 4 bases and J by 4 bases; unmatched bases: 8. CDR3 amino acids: CASSVAGPLADTQYF. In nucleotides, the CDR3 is TGTGCCAGCAGCGTAGCGGGACCGTTGGCAGATACGCAGTATTTT.

The CDR3 loop is CSARDSQGRNTEAFF. DNA of the CDR3: TGCAGTGCCCGGGACAGCCAAGGGAGGAACACTGAAGCTTTCTTT. The chain recombines TRBV20-1 with TRBJ1-1; 7 bases are a match to TRBD1. V was clipped by 6 bases and J by 1 base; unmatched bases: 11. Per the germline V gene, CDR1 is DFQATT and CDR2 is SNEGSKA (reference sequence). CDR3 length: 15 residues.

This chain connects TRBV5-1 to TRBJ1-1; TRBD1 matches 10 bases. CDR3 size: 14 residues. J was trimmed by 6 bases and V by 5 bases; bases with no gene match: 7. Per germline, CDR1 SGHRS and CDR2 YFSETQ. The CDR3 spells CASRTTGGAPEAFF. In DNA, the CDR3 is TGCGCCAGCAGAACGACAGGGGGCGCGCCTGAAGCTTTCTTT.

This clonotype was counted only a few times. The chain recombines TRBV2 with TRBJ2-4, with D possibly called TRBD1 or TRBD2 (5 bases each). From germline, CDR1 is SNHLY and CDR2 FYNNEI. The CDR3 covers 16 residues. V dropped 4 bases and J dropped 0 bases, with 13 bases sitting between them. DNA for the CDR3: TGTGCCAGCAGTGGGGACGGCTCACTAGCCAAAAACATTCAGTACTTC. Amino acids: CASSGDGSLAKNIQYF.

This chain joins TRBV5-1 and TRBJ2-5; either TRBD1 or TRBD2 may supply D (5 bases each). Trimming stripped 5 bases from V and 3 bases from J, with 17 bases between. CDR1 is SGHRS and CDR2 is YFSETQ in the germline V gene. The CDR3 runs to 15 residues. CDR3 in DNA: TGCGCCAGCAGACCGGGACCGAGACCCGAAGAGACCCAGTACTTC. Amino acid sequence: CASRPGPRPEETQYF.

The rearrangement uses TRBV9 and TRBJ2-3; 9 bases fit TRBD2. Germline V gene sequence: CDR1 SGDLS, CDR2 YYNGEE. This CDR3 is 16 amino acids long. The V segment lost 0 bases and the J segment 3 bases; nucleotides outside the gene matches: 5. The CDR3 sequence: CASSVVVSGGTDTQYF. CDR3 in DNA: TGTGCCAGCAGCGTAGTTGTTAGCGGGGGAACAGATACGCAGTATTTT.

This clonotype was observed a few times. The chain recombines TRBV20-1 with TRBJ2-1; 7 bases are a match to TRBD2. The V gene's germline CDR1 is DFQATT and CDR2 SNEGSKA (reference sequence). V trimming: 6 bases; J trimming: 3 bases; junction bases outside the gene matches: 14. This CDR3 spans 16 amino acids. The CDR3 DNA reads TGCAGTGCACCCTCTAGCGGCGGGGAGCTCTACAATGAGCAGTTCTTC. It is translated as CSAPSSGGELYNEQFF.

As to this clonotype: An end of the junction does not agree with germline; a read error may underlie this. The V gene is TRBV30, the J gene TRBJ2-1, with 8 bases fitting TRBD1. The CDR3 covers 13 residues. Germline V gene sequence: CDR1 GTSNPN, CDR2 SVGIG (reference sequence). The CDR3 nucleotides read TGTGCCCGGAGTAGGCAGGGGGCCGGTGAGCAGTTCTTC. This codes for CARSRQGAGEQFF.

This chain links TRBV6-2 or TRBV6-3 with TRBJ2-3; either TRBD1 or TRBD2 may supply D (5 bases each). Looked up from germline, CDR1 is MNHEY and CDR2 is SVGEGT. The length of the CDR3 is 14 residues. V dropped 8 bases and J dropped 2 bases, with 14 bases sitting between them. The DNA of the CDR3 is TGTGCCAGCCCCTGGGACGGGCACACAGATACGCAGTATTTT. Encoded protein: CASPWDGHTDTQYF.

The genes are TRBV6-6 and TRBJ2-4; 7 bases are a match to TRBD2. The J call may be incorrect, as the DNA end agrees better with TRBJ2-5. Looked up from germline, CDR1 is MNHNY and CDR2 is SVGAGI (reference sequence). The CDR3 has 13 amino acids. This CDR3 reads CASSKTGRETQYF. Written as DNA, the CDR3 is TGTGCCAGCAGTAAAACCGGGAGGGAGACCCAGTACTTC.

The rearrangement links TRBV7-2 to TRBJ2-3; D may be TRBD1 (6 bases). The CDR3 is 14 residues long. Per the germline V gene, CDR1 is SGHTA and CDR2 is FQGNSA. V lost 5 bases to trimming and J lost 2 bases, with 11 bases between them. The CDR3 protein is CASSLRTATDTQYF. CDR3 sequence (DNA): TGTGCCAGCAGCCTTCGGACAGCCACAGATACGCAGTATTTT. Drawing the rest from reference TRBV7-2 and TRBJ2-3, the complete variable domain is GAGVSQSPSNKVTEKGKDVELRCDPISGHTALYWYRQSLGQGLEFLIYFQGNSAPDKSGLPSDRFSAERTGGSVSTLTIQRTQQEDSAVYLCASSLRTATDTQYFGPGTRLTVL.

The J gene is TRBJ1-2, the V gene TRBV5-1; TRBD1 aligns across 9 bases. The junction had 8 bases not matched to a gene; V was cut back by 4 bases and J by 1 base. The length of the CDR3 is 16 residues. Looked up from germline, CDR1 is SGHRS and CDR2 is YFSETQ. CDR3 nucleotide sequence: TGCGCCAGCAGCCCTTTGACAGGGGGGGATAACTATGGCTACACCTTC. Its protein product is CASSPLTGGDNYGYTF.

The CDR3 DNA reads TGTGCCAGCAGCTTAGCAGCTGAGAGAGATGAGCAGTTCTTC. Translation: CASSLAAERDEQFF. The gene calls are TRBV7-9 and TRBJ2-1; D call uncertain. Trimming stripped 0 bases from V and 8 bases from J, with 11 bases between. Germline CDR1 is SEHNR and CDR2 is FQNEAQ (reference sequence). This CDR3 comprises 14 residues.

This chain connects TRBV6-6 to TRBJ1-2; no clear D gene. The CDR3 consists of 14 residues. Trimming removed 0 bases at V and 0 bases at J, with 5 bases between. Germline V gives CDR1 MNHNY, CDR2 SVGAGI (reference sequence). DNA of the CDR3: TGTGCCAGCAGTTACTCGGCTCCTAACTATGGCTACACCTTC. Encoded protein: CASSYSAPNYGYTF.

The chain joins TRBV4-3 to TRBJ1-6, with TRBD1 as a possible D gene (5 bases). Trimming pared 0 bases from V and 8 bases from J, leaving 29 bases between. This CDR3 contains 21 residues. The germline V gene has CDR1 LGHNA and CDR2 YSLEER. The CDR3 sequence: CASSQDGPGGTELWGYSPLHF. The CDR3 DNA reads TGCGCCAGCAGCCAAGATGGGCCGGGGGGTACCGAATTGTGGGGCTATTCACCCCTCCACTTT.

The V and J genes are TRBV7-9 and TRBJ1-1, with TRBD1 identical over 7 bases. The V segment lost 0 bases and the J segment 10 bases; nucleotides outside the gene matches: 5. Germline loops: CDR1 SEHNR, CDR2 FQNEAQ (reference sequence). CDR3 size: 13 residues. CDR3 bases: TGTGCCAGCAGCTTAGCTGTCCCAGGGGGAGCTTTCTTT. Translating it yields CASSLAVPGGAFF.

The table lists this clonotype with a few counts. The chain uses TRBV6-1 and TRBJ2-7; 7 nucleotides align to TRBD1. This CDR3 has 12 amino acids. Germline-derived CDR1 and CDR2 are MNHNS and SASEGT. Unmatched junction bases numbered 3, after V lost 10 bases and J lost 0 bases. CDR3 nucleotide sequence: TGTGCCATACGGGACAGCTCCTACGAGCAGTACTTC. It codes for CAIRDSSYEQYF.

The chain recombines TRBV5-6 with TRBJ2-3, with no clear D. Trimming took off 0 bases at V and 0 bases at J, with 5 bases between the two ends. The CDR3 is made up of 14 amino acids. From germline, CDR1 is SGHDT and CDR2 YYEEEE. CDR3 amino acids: CASSLAVSTDTQYF. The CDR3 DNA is TGTGCCAGCAGCTTGGCGGTCAGCACAGATACGCAGTATTTT. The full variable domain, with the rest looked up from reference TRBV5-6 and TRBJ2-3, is DAGVTQSPTHLIKTRGQQVTLRCSPKSGHDTVSWYQQALGQGPQFIFQYYEEEERQRGNFPDRFSGHQFPNYSSELNVNALLLGDSALYLCASSLAVSTDTQYFGPGTRLTVL.

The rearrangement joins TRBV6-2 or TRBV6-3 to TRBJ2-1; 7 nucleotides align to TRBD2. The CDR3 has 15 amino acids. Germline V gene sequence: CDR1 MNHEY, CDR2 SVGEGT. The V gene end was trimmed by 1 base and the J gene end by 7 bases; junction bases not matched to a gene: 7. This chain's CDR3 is CASSYLTSHSNEQFF. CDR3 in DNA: TGTGCCAGCAGTTACTTGACTAGCCACTCGAATGAGCAGTTCTTC.

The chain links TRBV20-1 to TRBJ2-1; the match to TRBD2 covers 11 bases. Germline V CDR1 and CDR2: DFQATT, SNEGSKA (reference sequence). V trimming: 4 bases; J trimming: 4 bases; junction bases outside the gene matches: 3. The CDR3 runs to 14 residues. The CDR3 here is CSAMTSGAYNEQFF. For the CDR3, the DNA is TGCAGTGCTATGACTAGCGGGGCTTACAATGAGCAGTTCTTC.

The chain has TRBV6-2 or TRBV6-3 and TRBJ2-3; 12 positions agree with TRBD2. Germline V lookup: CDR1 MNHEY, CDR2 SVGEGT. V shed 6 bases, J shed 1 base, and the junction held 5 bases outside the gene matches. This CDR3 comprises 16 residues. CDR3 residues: CASSTRLAGGTDTQYF. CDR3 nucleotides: TGTGCCAGCAGCACCAGACTAGCGGGGGGCACAGATACGCAGTATTTT.

CDR3 in amino acids: CASSTSSGGSDTQYF. In nucleotides, the CDR3 is TGCGCCAGCAGCACCAGTAGCGGGGGTTCGGATACGCAGTATTTT. This chain connects TRBV5-1 to TRBJ2-3; the match to TRBD2 covers 9 bases. Germline CDR1 SGHRS, CDR2 YFSETQ. The CDR3 loop spans 15 amino acids. V shed 4 bases and J 6 bases; nucleotides not matched to a gene: 9.

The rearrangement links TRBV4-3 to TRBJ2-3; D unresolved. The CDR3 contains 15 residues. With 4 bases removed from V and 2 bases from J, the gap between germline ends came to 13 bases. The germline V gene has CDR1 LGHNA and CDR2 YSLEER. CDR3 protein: CASSPVGLDTDTQYF. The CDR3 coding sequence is TGCGCCAGCAGCCCAGTAGGGCTAGACACAGATACGCAGTATTTT.

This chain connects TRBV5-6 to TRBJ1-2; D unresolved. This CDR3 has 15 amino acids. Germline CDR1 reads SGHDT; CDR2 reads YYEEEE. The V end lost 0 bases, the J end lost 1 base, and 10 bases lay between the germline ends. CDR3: CASSLDGRDNYGYTF. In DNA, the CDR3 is TGTGCCAGCAGCTTGGATGGCAGAGATAACTATGGCTACACCTTC.

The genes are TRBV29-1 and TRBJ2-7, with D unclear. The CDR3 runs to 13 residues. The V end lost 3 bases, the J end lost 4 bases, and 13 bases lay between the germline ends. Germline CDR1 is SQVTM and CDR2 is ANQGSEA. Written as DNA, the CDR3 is TGCAGCGTTGAGGTATCTGCGGCGTACGAGCAGTACTTC. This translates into CSVEVSAAYEQYF.